The rows below give T cell receptor beta chains drawn from one sample of a study of regulatory T cells in long-lasting Graves disease. TCRdb processed the multiplex PCR reads anew with MiXCR; each CDR3 protein has one entry. Found here are under 250,000 distinct CDR3 sequences, about 19% of them singletons; the top ten hold about 11%. The sample was also linked to a second study, of T cells in Graves' hyperthyroidism and ophthalmopathy.

The specimen was peripheral blood mononuclear cells (PBMCs), collected at new diagnosis, from a patient treated with antithyroid drugs. These receptors were obtained from a woman aged 25-40 years with Graves disease. Both conserved end residues are part of each CDR3. Each record gives: V gene, clone size, J gene, D gene, CDR3 DNA, CDR3 protein. The D gene is left open where the match is weak. Size is omitted from some rows. Given values are once, few, many or a class for expanded clones.

>TRBV7-9|many|TRBJ2-1|TRBD2
TGTGCCAGCAGCTTAGAGATTGGGGCGGGAGGGCCCAATGAGCAGTTCTTC
CASSLEIGAGGPNEQFF
>TRBV6-5|many|TRBJ1-3|-
TGTGCCAGCAGTTCAGTTGTTACAGCCTCTGGAAACACCATATATTTT
CASSSVVTASGNTIYF
>TRBV7-2|many|TRBJ2-1|-
TGTGCCAGCAGCCCCCCCGGGACCCCGGGTAATGAGCAGTTCTTC
CASSPPGTPGNEQFF
>TRBV7-9|many|TRBJ2-7|-
TGTGCCAGCAGCCCAGGGCTTCCCTACGAGCAGTACTTC
CASSPGLPYEQYF
>TRBV3-1|-|TRBJ1-4|-
TGTGCCAGCAGCCTAGGACTCCTGGGAGAACTGTTTTTT
CASSLGLLGELFF
>TRBV11-2|-|TRBJ2-7|TRBD2
TGTGCCAGCAGCTTAGTGGCGGGAGGGCAATACGAGCAGTACTTC
CASSLVAGGQYEQYF
>TRBV29-1|many|TRBJ1-2|-
TGCAGCGTAAAGGTTCCGGGGGGCGACAACTATGGCTACACCTTC
CSVKVPGGDNYGYTF
>TRBV20-1|-|TRBJ2-7|-
TGCAGTGCCGCGCTAACACTGTACTCCTACGAGCAGTACTTC
CSAALTLYSYEQYF
>TRBV12-3/TRBV12-4|many|TRBJ2-1|-
TGTGCCAGCAGGGTCTACAATGAGCAGTTCTTC
CASRVYNEQFF
>TRBV6-1|many|TRBJ1-1|-
TGTGCCAGCACCCCACGAGGGGACACTGAAGCTTTCTTT
CASTPRGDTEAFF
>TRBV18|many|TRBJ2-1|TRBD2
TGTGCCAGCTCGACTAGCCCTGACGAGGTGCAGTTCTTC
CASSTSPDEVQFF
>TRBV30|many|TRBJ2-3|TRBD2
TGTGCCTGGAGTGTATTTGCGGGAGGTGAAACGCAGTATTTT
CAWSVFAGGETQYF
>TRBV6-2/TRBV6-3|-|TRBJ2-1|-
TGTGCCAGCATGGGCCAATTAGTGGGATCCTACAATGAGCAGTTCTTC
CASMGQLVGSYNEQFF
>TRBV27|-|TRBJ1-5|TRBD1
TGTGCCAGCAGTGACGGGACAGGGTATCAGCCCCAGCATTTT
CASSDGTGYQPQHF
>TRBV28|many|TRBJ1-5|-
TGTGCCATCGGCCGGCGGGGGCGGCAGCCCCAGCATTTT
CAIGRRGRQPQHF
>TRBV6-1|many|TRBJ2-4|TRBD1
TGTGCCAGCAGTGAAGCCGGGACAGTGGTTTACATTCAGTACTTC
CASSEAGTVVYIQYF
>TRBV6-1|many|TRBJ2-1|-
TGTGCCAGCAGACCGCCAGGCTACAATGAGCAGTTCTTC
CASRPPGYNEQFF
>TRBV3-1|many|TRBJ1-2|-
TGTGCCAGCAGCCCTAGAAGCGGGGGTTTGAATGGCTACACCTTC
CASSPRSGGLNGYTF
>TRBV9|few|TRBJ1-4|-
TGTGCCAGCAGCGTGCAGCCGGTTGCAACTAATGAAAAACTGTTTTTT
CASSVQPVATNEKLFF
>TRBV3-1|many|TRBJ1-5|-
TGTGCCAGCAGCGCGCAGAGGGGGTCTCAGCCCCAGCATTTT
CASSAQRGSQPQHF
>TRBV28|many|TRBJ2-7|TRBD1
TGTGCCAGCAGCCCGTCGGACAGGGGAAGATTCGAGCAGTACTTC
CASSPSDRGRFEQYF
>TRBV11-2|many|TRBJ2-7|-
TGTGCCAGCAGCTTCTCGGATACCTACGAGCAGTACTTC
CASSFSDTYEQYF
>TRBV6-1|-|TRBJ2-1|TRBD1
TGTGCCAGCCGATGGGGGACAGGGGTAAACAATGAGCAGTTCTTC
CASRWGTGVNNEQFF
>TRBV6-2/TRBV6-3|many|TRBJ1-5|-
TGTGCCAGCAGTGAACGCCAGGGAGGGAGTTGGACGCATTTT
CASSERQGGSWTHF
>TRBV7-9|many|TRBJ2-3|TRBD2
TGTGCCAGTATATCAGCGGGGGGCACCCATACGCAGTATTTT
CASISAGGTHTQYF
>TRBV5-1|many|TRBJ1-1|-
TGCGCCAGCAGCTTGTCATACACTCGGGACACTGAAGCTTTCTTT
CASSLSYTRDTEAFF
>TRBV28|many|TRBJ2-5|TRBD1
TGTGCCAGCAGTTTAATGGGAGCAGGGGGCGAGACCCAGTACTTC
CASSLMGAGGETQYF
>TRBV20-1|many|TRBJ1-2|-
TGCAGTGCTAGCGGGGGTACAACCCCGGTAAACTATGGCTACACCTTC
CSASGGTTPVNYGYTF
>TRBV2|many|TRBJ2-1|-
TGTGCCAGCAGCGCTGGACAGTCCACCTACAATGAGCAGTTCTTC
CASSAGQSTYNEQFF